This T cell receptor (beta chain) was observed in a study of cytomegalovirus exposure and HLA in healthy donors. Overall study findings and caveats: Apart from CMV serostatus, no immune exposure information was available. Among the CMV-associated chains, three were confirmed in vitro as specific for CMV antigens. In a later analysis, V- and J-gene trimming of beta chains associated with a DCLRE1C missense variant, replicated independently. Listed as cytomegalovirus-associated were 150 to 200 TCR beta chains.

Of note for this clone: Antigen: not known.

Germline V gene data show CDR1 as SGHTA and CDR2 as FQGTGA. V lost 4 bases to trimming and J lost 5 bases; unmatched junction nucleotides: 4. The CDR3 is made up of 14 amino acids. The PCR used 60 Vbeta and 13 Jbeta primers. Sequencing was performed with immunoSEQ multiplex PCR; in TCRdb, only in-frame clones are kept and a portion is missing. The sample shows about 190,000 clones, around 83% of them seen only once. This sequence was found in a man aged 35 to 55 in good health and CMV-seropositive. Sequencing input: PBMCs. V is TRBV7-3 and J is TRBJ2-5; 10 bases are a match to TRBD2. In nucleotides, the CDR3 is TGTGCCAGCAGCTCTAGCGGGAGTCTCGAGACCCAGTACTTC. Its translation: CASSSSGSLETQYF.